This T cell receptor beta chain was recovered during a study of blood T cell repertoires in COVID-19. Study overall: The origin of the acute and convalescent COVID-19 samples was the United States, Italy and Spain. PBMCs, B-cell-depleted T cells, or T cells were the source of the cDNA or gDNA that made up the material.

This CDR3 has 14 amino acids. Germline CDR1 is LGHNA and CDR2 is YSLEER. V shed 4 bases and J shed 1 base, with 10 bases lying between them. How the authors handled the data: Reference gene primer amplification in the assay estimated nucleated cell counts. Sequencing was performed with immunoSEQ multiplex PCR; in TCRdb, only in-frame clones are kept and a portion is missing. That table gives V, J and clone size, and the DNA gave D and trimming. The table shows 180,000 or so clones, with about 90% occurring only once. The sequence was obtained from a man aged 40-49 years with active or convalescent COVID-19. The rearrangement links TRBV4-3 to TRBJ1-1, with TRBD1 as a possible D gene (5 bases). The specimen was peripheral blood. CDR3 bases: TGCGCCAGCAGCCGAGTCACAGGGAACACTGAAGCTTTCTTT. It translates to CASSRVTGNTEAFF.